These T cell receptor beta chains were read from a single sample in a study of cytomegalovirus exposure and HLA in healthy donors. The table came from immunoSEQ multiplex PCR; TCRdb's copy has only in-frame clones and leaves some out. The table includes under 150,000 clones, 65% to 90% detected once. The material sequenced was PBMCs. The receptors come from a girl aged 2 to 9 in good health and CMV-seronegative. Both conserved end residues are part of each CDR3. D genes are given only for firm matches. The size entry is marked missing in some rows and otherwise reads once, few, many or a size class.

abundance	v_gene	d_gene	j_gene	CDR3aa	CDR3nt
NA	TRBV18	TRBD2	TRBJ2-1	CASCPPSGGVNEQFF	TGTGCCAGCTGCCCCCCTAGCGGGGGGGTAAATGAGCAGTTCTTC
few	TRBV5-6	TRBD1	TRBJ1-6	CASSLSVGQGDSPLHF	TGTGCCAGCAGCTTGTCAGTGGGACAGGGGGACTCACCCCTCCACTTT
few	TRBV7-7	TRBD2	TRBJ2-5	CASSFAGEETQYF	TGTGCCAGCAGCTTCGCGGGAGAAGAGACCCAGTACTTC
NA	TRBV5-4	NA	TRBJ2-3	CASSAQSAPYSDTQYF	TGTGCCAGCAGCGCACAGAGTGCCCCTTACTCTGATACGCAGTATTTT
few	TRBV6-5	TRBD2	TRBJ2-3	CASRSSSGVDTQYF	TGTGCCAGCAGATCAAGTAGCGGGGTAGATACGCAGTATTTT
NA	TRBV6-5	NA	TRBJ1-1	CASSYDSVMNTEAFF	TGTGCCAGCAGTTACGACAGCGTCATGAACACTGAAGCTTTCTTT
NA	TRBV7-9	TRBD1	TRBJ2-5	CASSPDRGIGETQYF	TGTGCCAGCAGTCCGGACAGGGGAATCGGAGAGACCCAGTACTTC
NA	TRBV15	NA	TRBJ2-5	CATSRGQDQETQYF	TGTGCCACCAGCAGAGGACAGGACCAAGAGACCCAGTACTTC
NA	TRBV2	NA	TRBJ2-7	CASSDGTTYEQYF	TGTGCCAGCAGTGATGGGACAACCTACGAGCAGTACTTC
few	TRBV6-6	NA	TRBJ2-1	CASEGQGSYNEQFF	TGTGCCAGCGAGGGGCAGGGGTCCTACAATGAGCAGTTCTTC
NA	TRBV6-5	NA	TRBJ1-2	CASSTPRGGYTF	TGTGCCAGCAGTACTCCACGAGGGGGCTACACCTTC
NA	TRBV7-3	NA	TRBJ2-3	CASSSGVSTDTQYF	TGTGCCAGCAGTTCAGGGGTCTCCACAGATACGCAGTATTTT
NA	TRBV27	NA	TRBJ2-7	CASSLRTTYEQYF	TGTGCCAGCAGTTTACGGACTACCTACGAGCAGTACTTC
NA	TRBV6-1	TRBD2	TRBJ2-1	CASSEGTSLGLNEQFF	TGTGCCAGCAGTGAAGGGACTAGCCTAGGTCTCAATGAGCAGTTCTTC
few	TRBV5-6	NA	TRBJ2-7	CASSLGQGGYEQYF	TGTGCCAGCAGCTTGGGCCAGGGTGGCTACGAGCAGTACTTC
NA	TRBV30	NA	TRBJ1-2	CAWSRGVNGGYTF	TGTGCCTGGAGCAGGGGCGTAAATGGTGGCTACACCTTC
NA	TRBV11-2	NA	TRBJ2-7	CASEQERSYEQYF	TGTGCCAGCGAACAGGAGAGGTCCTACGAGCAGTACTTC
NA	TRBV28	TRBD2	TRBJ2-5	CASKAGGTQETQYF	TGTGCCAGCAAAGCGGGAGGGACGCAAGAGACCCAGTACTTC
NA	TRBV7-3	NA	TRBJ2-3	CASSLIAGTDGDTQYF	TGTGCCAGCAGCTTAATTGCGGGGACTGATGGAGATACGCAGTATTTT
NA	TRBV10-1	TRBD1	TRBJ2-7	CASLPGTGSYEQYF	TGCGCCAGCCTCCCCGGGACAGGGTCCTACGAGCAGTACTTC
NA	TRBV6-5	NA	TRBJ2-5	CASSSMATRGETQYF	TGTGCCAGCAGTTCCATGGCAACTCGAGGGGAGACCCAGTACTTC
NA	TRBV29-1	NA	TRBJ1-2	CSVDRGYGYTF	TGCAGCGTTGACAGGGGCTATGGCTACACCTTC
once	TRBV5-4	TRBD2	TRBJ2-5	CASSLLLTSGGQETQYF	TGTGCCAGCAGCTTATTACTGACTAGCGGAGGCCAAGAGACCCAGTACTTC
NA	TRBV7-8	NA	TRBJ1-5	CASSLDGGSNQPQHF	TGTGCCAGCAGCTTAGATGGCGGGAGCAATCAGCCCCAGCATTTT
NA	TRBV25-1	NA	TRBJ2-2	CASSERVREFNTGELFF	TGTGCCAGCAGTGAACGAGTCAGGGAATTCAACACCGGGGAGCTGTTTTTT
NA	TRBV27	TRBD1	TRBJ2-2	CASTQGAGELFF	TGTGCCAGCACCCAGGGGGCCGGGGAGCTGTTTTTT
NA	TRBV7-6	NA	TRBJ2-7	CASSQTGRGEQYF	TGTGCCAGCAGCCAAACGGGGCGGGGCGAGCAGTACTTC
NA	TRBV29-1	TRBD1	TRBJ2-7	CSVDSGRGSSYEQYF	TGCAGCGTTGATTCGGGCAGGGGGTCCTCCTACGAGCAGTACTTC
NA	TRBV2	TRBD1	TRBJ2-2	CASIQGAKIGELFF	TGTGCCAGCATTCAGGGGGCGAAGATCGGGGAGCTGTTTTTT
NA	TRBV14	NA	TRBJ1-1	CASSQRGPAFF	TGTGCCAGCAGCCAGAGAGGTCCAGCTTTCTTT
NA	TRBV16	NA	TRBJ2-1	CASSLPANEQFF	TGTGCCAGCAGCCTACCCGCGAATGAGCAGTTCTTC
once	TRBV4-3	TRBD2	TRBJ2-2	CASSHLAGGPTAGELFF	TGCGCCAGCAGCCATCTAGCGGGGGGGCCTACCGCCGGGGAGCTGTTTTTT
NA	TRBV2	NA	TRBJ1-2	CASTGNYGYTF	TGTGCCAGCACAGGGAACTATGGCTACACCTTC
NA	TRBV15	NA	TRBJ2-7	CATSREGGEQYF	TGTGCCACCAGCAGAGAAGGGGGCGAGCAGTACTTC
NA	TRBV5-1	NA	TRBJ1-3	CASSPGISGNTIYF	TGCGCCAGCAGCCCGGGGATCTCTGGAAACACCATATATTTT
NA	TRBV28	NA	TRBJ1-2	CATGAAGVNYGYTF	TGTGCCACCGGAGCGGCAGGGGTTAACTATGGCTACACCTTC
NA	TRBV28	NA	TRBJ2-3	CASSLSTLDTQYF	TGTGCCAGCAGTCTGAGTACCCTAGATACGCAGTATTTT
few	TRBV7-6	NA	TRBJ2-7	CASSLDVGGTGTYEQYF	TGTGCCAGCAGCTTAGATGTGGGGGGAACGGGAACCTACGAGCAGTACTTC
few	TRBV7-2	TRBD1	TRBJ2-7	CASSPPPGTGSREQYF	TGTGCCAGCAGCCCACCCCCGGGGACAGGGTCACGCGAGCAGTACTTC